A few counts support the clone carrying this T cell receptor beta chain. Its antigen is not identified. CDR1 and CDR2 from the germline V gene are LNHNV and YYDKDF (reference sequence). This CDR3 is 14 amino acids long. Trimming removed 0 bases at V and 9 bases at J, with 12 bases between. The data belong to a study of CD8 T cells in ankylosing spondylitis. General observations from the study: Both synovial fluid and blood in reactive arthritis had previously been reported to carry some motif variants. Typical of ankylosing spondylitis blood, it appeared, was a TCR beta motif of eight highly homologous variants.

Using quantitative 5'-RACE with molecular barcodes, the authors made TCR beta libraries. A single record per CDR3 protein comes from TCRdb applying MiXCR to the 5' RACE reads. Of some 250,000 distinct CDR3 sequences listed, roughly a quarter are singletons. Sequencing was carried out using blood, either unsorted or a sorted T cell fraction (not recorded which). The source is a male donor with ankylosing spondylitis or in good health (not recorded which). This chain links TRBV15 with TRBJ2-1; possibly TRBD2 for D (6 bases). In DNA form, the CDR3 reads TGTGCCACCAGCAGAGATTTGCGGGACGGTGAGCAGTTCTTC. Translating gives CATSRDLRDGEQFF.